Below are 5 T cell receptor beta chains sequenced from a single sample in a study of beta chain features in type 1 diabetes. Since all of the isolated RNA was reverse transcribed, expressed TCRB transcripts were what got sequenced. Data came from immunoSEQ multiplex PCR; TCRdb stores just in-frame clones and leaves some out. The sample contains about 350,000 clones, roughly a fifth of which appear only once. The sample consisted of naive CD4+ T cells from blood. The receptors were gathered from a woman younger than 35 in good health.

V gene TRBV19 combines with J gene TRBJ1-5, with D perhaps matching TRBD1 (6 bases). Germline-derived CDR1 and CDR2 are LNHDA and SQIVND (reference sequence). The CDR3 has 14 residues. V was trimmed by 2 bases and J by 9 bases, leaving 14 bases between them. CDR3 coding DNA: TGTGCCAGTAGTATAATGACAGGTTCACGGCCCCAGCATTTT. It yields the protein CASSIMTGSRPQHF.

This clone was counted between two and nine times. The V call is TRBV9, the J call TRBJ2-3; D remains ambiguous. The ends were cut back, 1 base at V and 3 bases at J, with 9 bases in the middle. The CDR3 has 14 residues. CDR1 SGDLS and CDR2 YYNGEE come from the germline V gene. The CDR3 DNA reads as TGTGCCAGCAGCGTATCTCCCGGGACAGATACGCAGTATTTT. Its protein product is CASSVSPGTDTQYF.

DNA of the CDR3: TGTGCCTGGAGTGTACGGGGTCGCGGCTATGGCTACACCTTC. Translating gives CAWSVRGRGYGYTF. The rearrangement uses TRBV30 and TRBJ1-2; D is ambiguous. The CDR3 is 14 residues long. Trimming stripped 0 bases from V and 4 bases from J, with 12 bases between. In germline, CDR1 is GTSNPN, CDR2 SVGIG (reference sequence).

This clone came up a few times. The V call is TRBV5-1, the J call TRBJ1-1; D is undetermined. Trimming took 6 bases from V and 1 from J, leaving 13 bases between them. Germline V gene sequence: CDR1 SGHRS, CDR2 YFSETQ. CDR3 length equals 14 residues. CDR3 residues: CASNSDKWNTEAFF. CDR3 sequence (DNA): TGCGCCAGCAATAGCGACAAGTGGAACACTGAAGCTTTCTTT.

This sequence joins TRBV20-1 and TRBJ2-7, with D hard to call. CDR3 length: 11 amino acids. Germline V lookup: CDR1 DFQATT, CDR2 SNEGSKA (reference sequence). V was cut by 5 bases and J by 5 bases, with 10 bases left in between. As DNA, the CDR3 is TGCAGTGCTCGACTCTACGACGAGCAGTACTTC. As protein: CSARLYDEQYF.